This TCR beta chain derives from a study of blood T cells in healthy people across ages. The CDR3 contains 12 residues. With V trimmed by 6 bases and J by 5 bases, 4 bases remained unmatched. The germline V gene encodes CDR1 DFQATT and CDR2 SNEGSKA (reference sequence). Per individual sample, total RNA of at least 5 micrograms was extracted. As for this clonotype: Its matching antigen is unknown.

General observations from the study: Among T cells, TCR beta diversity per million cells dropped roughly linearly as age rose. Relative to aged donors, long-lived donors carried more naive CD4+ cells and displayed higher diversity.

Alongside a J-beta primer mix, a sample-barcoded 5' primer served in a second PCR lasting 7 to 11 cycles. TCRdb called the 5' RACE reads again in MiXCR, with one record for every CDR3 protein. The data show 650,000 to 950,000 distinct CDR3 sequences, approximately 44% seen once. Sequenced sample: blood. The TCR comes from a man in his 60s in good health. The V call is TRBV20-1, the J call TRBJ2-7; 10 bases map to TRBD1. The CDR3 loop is CSAPTGGHEQYF. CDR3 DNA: TGCAGTGCCCCGACAGGGGGCCACGAGCAGTACTTC.